The rows below give T cell receptor beta chains drawn from one sample of a study of T cells in localized non-small cell lung cancer. The data were produced by immunoSEQ multiplex PCR, yet TCRdb's version contains in-frame clones alone and is incomplete. The sample contains about 78,000 clones, 84% of which appear only once. The sample consisted of peripheral blood, taken before any cancer treatment. These receptors originate from a man aged 35 to 70 with stage I lung adenocarcinoma. Both conserved end residues are part of each CDR3. Fields, in order: clone size, J gene, V gene, D gene, CDR3 DNA, CDR3 protein. D genes are given only for firm matches. Clone size appears in some rows only: once, few, many, or a class for an expanded clone.

.	TRBJ1-4	TRBV29-1	TRBD1	TGCAGCGTTGGAGGGGGCGGAAGGAATGAAAAACTGTTTTTT	CSVGGGGRNEKLFF
.	TRBJ1-1	TRBV5-4	.	TGTGCCAGTCCAGTTCAGGGAACTGAAGCTTTCTTT	CASPVQGTEAFF
.	TRBJ1-2	TRBV29-1	.	TGCAGCGACGCAGAGAATGGCTACACCTTC	CSDAENGYTF
.	TRBJ2-6	TRBV28	TRBD2	TGTGCCAGCAGTTCAAACCGGGAGGCTGGGGCCAACGTCCTGACTTTC	CASSSNREAGANVLTF
.	TRBJ2-5	TRBV14	.	TGTGCCAGCAGCCTTAGAATGAAAGAGACCCAGTACTTC	CASSLRMKETQYF
.	TRBJ2-1	TRBV5-1	TRBD2	TGCGCCAGCAGCTGGAGGGAGGGGTCTACTAGTGAGCAGTTCTTC	CASSWREGSTSEQFF
.	TRBJ1-2	TRBV9	.	TGTGCCAGCAGCGTAGGGTACCGAGTTAACTATGGCTACACCTTC	CASSVGYRVNYGYTF
.	TRBJ2-3	TRBV5-6	.	TGTGCCAGCAGCTTCAAAAACTATGGGGCAGATACGCAGTATTTT	CASSFKNYGADTQYF
.	TRBJ1-6	TRBV7-8	.	TGTGCCAGCACCCCGTATAGGGCAGGGAATTCACCCCTCCACTTT	CASTPYRAGNSPLHF
.	TRBJ2-1	TRBV14	TRBD1	TGTGCCAGCAGCCAACTCGGACAGGGCGGGTACAATGAGCAGTTCTTC	CASSQLGQGGYNEQFF
.	TRBJ2-2	TRBV5-1	.	TGCGCCAGCAGATCCGATCAGGGACGGAGCACCGGGGAGCTGTTTTTT	CASRSDQGRSTGELFF
.	TRBJ2-1	TRBV28	TRBD2	TGTGCCAGCAGCAATTCCGGGACTAGCGGGAGGAATGAGCAGTTCTTC	CASSNSGTSGRNEQFF
few	TRBJ2-3	TRBV5-1	TRBD2	TGCGCCAGCAGCCCCGGGAGGCCCAGGGATACGCAGTATTTT	CASSPGRPRDTQYF
.	TRBJ1-1	TRBV5-6	.	TGTGCCAGCAGCTTTTTCCAGGGGACTGAAGCTTTCTTT	CASSFFQGTEAFF
.	TRBJ1-5	TRBV18	.	TGTGCCAGCTCACCTTTCGAATCTATCTCGGGTCAGCCCCAGCATTTT	CASSPFESISGQPQHF
few	TRBJ2-7	TRBV5-1	TRBD1	TGCGCCAGCAGCTTCCTCCCGGCAGGGGGCGCGTACGAGCAGTACTTC	CASSFLPAGGAYEQYF
.	TRBJ1-4	TRBV11-2	.	TGTGCCAGCAGCTTCTGGGAGGGCGAAAAACTGTTTTTT	CASSFWEGEKLFF
.	TRBJ2-1	TRBV9	TRBD1	TGTGCCAGCAGCTCAACGGACAGGGGGCCCTACAATGAGCAGTTCTTC	CASSSTDRGPYNEQFF
few	TRBJ1-5	TRBV19	TRBD1	TGTGCCAGTAGTATGGGATCGGGACAGGGGGCGGTACGCAATCAGCCCCAGCATTTT	CASSMGSGQGAVRNQPQHF
few	TRBJ1-2	TRBV18	.	TGTGCCAGCTCACCCGAAGACGGCGCTAACTATGGCTACACCTTC	CASSPEDGANYGYTF
once	TRBJ1-1	TRBV5-1	.	TGCGCCAGCGGCTCCGGGACGGGGGACACTGAAGCTTTCTTT	CASGSGTGDTEAFF
.	TRBJ2-7	TRBV5-1	TRBD2	TGCGCCAACCATGTGACTAGCGGGAGCGGATACGAGCAGTACTTC	CANHVTSGSGYEQYF
.	TRBJ2-2	TRBV5-1	.	TGCGCCAGCAGCCTGGGCCTAGCGTGGGCAGGCGGGGAGCTGTTTTTT	CASSLGLAWAGGELFF
.	TRBJ2-7	TRBV7-8	.	TGTGCCAGCAGTTTGAGGGGGGTCTCCTACGAGCAGTACTTC	CASSLRGVSYEQYF
.	TRBJ1-5	TRBV6-6	TRBD1	TGTGCCACTCAGACAGGGCTGGGCCAGCCCCAGCATTTT	CATQTGLGQPQHF
few	TRBJ2-2	TRBV28	.	TGTGCCAGCTTAAATCCTACGAACACCGGGGAGCTGTTTTTT	CASLNPTNTGELFF
.	TRBJ1-1	TRBV12-5	TRBD1	TGTGCTAGTGGTTTGGTAACAGGGGGCTTCACTGAAGCTTTCTTT	CASGLVTGGFTEAFF
.	TRBJ1-2	TRBV27	.	TGTGCCAGCAGTATACAAGCTAGGACAGAATACTATGGCTACACCTTC	CASSIQARTEYYGYTF
.	TRBJ2-5	TRBV7-9	TRBD2	TGTGCCAGCAGCTTTAATGCGGGGGGCCGGGAGACCCAGTACTTC	CASSFNAGGRETQYF
.	TRBJ2-5	TRBV9	.	TGTGCCAGCACCGCCCCCGGGACACACCAAGAGACCCAGTACTTC	CASTAPGTHQETQYF
few	TRBJ1-2	TRBV7-9	.	TGTGCCAGCAGCTTAGCGGGGCAAGTCTATGGCTACACCTTC	CASSLAGQVYGYTF
.	TRBJ2-3	TRBV19	TRBD2	TGTGCCAGTAGTATAGTTTCTAGCGGGGGCACAGATACGCAGTATTTT	CASSIVSSGGTDTQYF
.	TRBJ2-1	TRBV5-1	TRBD2	TGCGCCAGCAGCTGGAATGCGACTAGCGGGAGAGATGAGCAGTTCTTC	CASSWNATSGRDEQFF
.	TRBJ1-2	TRBV11-2	.	TGTGCCAGCAGCTTAAGACTTACAGGGTGGGCCGATGGCTACACCTTC	CASSLRLTGWADGYTF
.	TRBJ1-5	TRBV18	.	TGTGCCAGCTCACCACCATTTGGGGGGGCGAATCAGCCCCAGCATTTT	CASSPPFGGANQPQHF
.	TRBJ1-4	TRBV9	.	TGTGCCAGCAGCGGGCAGGGTGCAACTAATGAAAAACTGTTTTTT	CASSGQGATNEKLFF
few	TRBJ1-1	TRBV6-4	.	TGTGCCAGCAGTAGAACGCACACAATTCCTGAAGCTTTCTTT	CASSRTHTIPEAFF
.	TRBJ2-1	TRBV19	.	TGTGCCAGTACCTTCACCAATGAGCAGTTCTTC	CASTFTNEQFF
.	TRBJ2-1	TRBV28	.	TGTGCCAGCAGTTTAAGGGCTGATTTAAACAATGAGCAGTTCTTC	CASSLRADLNNEQFF
.	TRBJ2-7	TRBV7-9	.	TGTGCCAGCAGCTCTACCGACATGGGGGTCTACGAGCAGTACTTC	CASSSTDMGVYEQYF
.	TRBJ2-7	TRBV7-6	.	TGTGCCAGCAGCTTAACCTCAGCCAGCTACGAGCAGTACTTC	CASSLTSASYEQYF
.	TRBJ2-5	TRBV27	.	TGTGCCAGCAGGCGGATTGATGGAGAGACCCAGTACTTC	CASRRIDGETQYF
.	TRBJ2-5	TRBV2	.	TGTGCCAGCCTCCTCAGTAACCTCGCGGAGACCCAGTACTTC	CASLLSNLAETQYF
.	TRBJ1-2	TRBV25-1	.	TGTGCCAGCAGTGATCCGGGACGCACTACTAACTATGGCTACACCTTC	CASSDPGRTTNYGYTF
.	TRBJ2-2	TRBV6-5	.	TGTGCCAGCAGTTACTCGATCTGGGGTTCCACCGGGGAGCTGTTTTTT	CASSYSIWGSTGELFF
.	TRBJ2-5	TRBV5-8	.	TGTGCCAGCAGCTCGGGGAGGTCTGAGGCAGAGACCCAGTACTTC	CASSSGRSEAETQYF
.	TRBJ1-3	TRBV18	.	TGTGCCAGCTCAAACCTTCCGGGAGCGGAGGGAAACACCATATATTTT	CASSNLPGAEGNTIYF
.	TRBJ2-7	TRBV7-2	.	TGTGCCAGCAGCTTAGGAGAGGCCTACGAGCAGTACTTC	CASSLGEAYEQYF
few	TRBJ2-5	TRBV19	TRBD1	TGTGCCAGTAGTGCCGCCCTCTGGACAGGGAAAGAGACCCAGTACTTC	CASSAALWTGKETQYF
.	TRBJ2-7	TRBV27	.	TGTGCCAGCAGTTTATCGGAGGTGGGGATCTACGAGCAGTACTTC	CASSLSEVGIYEQYF